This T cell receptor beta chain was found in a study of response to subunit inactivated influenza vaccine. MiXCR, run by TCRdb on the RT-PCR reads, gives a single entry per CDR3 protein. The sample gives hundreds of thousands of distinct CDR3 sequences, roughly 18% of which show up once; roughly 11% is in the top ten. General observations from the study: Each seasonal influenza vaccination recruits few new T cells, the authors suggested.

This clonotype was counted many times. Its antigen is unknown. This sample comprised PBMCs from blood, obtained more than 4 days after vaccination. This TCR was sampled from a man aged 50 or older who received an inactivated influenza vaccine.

The CDR3 spells CSVGQGENTGELFF. The CDR3 DNA follows: TGCAGCGTGGGACAGGGTGAGAACACCGGGGAGCTGTTTTTT. The chain employs TRBV29-1 and TRBJ2-2; 9 positions agree with TRBD1. CDR1 and CDR2 (germline): SQVTM, ANQGSEA. The CDR3 is 14 amino acids. The V segment lost 6 bases and the J segment 1 base; nucleotides outside the gene matches: 3.